This is a list of T cell receptor beta chains from one sample in a study of blood T cell repertoires in COVID-19. Measured with immunoSEQ multiplex PCR; TCRdb has only the in-frame clones, and not every one. The table lists over 350,000 clones, 88% of them singletons. Sequenced sample: PBMCs or T cells enriched from blood (not recorded which). All receptors come from a young woman who had recovered from COVID-19. Each CDR3 is given with its conserved first and last residue. The order of the fields is D gene, clone size, V gene, J gene, CDR3 protein, CDR3 DNA. D genes are given only for firm matches. Clone size is stated in some rows and not others, as once, few, many or a class when expanded.

>NA|once|TRBV5-1|TRBJ2-3
CASSPWDTGTDTQYF
TGCGCCAGCAGCCCATGGGACACCGGCACAGATACGCAGTATTTT
>NA|NA|TRBV28|TRBJ1-2
CASRYARVGTRGYGYTF
TGTGCCAGCAGATACGCCCGGGTGGGTACCAGGGGCTATGGCTACACCTTC
>NA|once|TRBV4-3|TRBJ2-2
CASSQETGWNTGELFF
TGCGCCAGCAGCCAGGAGACAGGCTGGAACACCGGGGAGCTGTTTTTT
>NA|once|TRBV7-3|TRBJ1-1
CASSPQPGIEAFF
TGTGCCAGCAGCCCCCAACCTGGCATTGAAGCTTTCTTT
>NA|NA|TRBV7-2|TRBJ1-6
CASSQNSPLHF
TGTGCCAGCAGCCAGAATTCACCCCTCCACTTT
>NA|NA|TRBV7-3|TRBJ2-1
CASSSYGPNEQFF
TGTGCCAGCAGCTCGTATGGCCCGAATGAGCAGTTCTTC
>NA|NA|TRBV3-1/TRBV3-2|TRBJ1-1
CASSPEGLGTEAFF
TGTGCCAGCAGCCCGGAGGGGCTCGGCACTGAAGCTTTCTTT
>TRBD2|NA|TRBV7-9|TRBJ2-3
CASSLALSGGGTDTQYF
TGTGCCAGCAGCTTAGCGCTTAGCGGGGGGGGAACAGATACGCAGTATTTT
>TRBD1|NA|TRBV12-3/TRBV12-4|TRBJ2-7
CASSGQGVREQYF
TGTGCCAGCAGTGGACAGGGGGTTCGGGAGCAGTACTTC
>NA|NA|TRBV4-1|TRBJ1-5
CASSQDTRGWNQPQHF
TGCGCCAGCAGCCAAGATACAAGGGGATGGAATCAGCCCCAGCATTTT
>NA|NA|TRBV4-1|TRBJ2-1
CASSQDVIGRVFF
TGCGCCAGCAGCCAAGACGTAATTGGCCGGGTGTTCTTC
>TRBD2|once|TRBV7-9|TRBJ2-1
CASSPRGSGGRSGNNEQFF
TGTGCCAGCAGCCCAAGAGGGAGCGGGGGGCGCAGCGGTAACAATGAGCAGTTCTTC
>NA|NA|TRBV6-6|TRBJ1-2
CASSPGEFSHGYTF
TGTGCCAGCAGCCCGGGGGAATTTTCCCATGGCTACACCTTC
>TRBD1|NA|TRBV19|TRBJ1-6
CASRRPGTGNSPLHF
TGTGCCAGTAGGAGACCGGGGACAGGGAATTCACCCCTCCACTTT
>TRBD1|NA|TRBV19|TRBJ2-7
CASHKTGSSYEQYF
TGTGCCAGCCATAAGACAGGGAGCTCCTACGAGCAGTACTTC
>TRBD1|NA|TRBV29-1|TRBJ1-2
CSVRDSRYGYTF
TGCAGCGTGAGGGACAGCCGATATGGCTACACCTTC
>NA|NA|TRBV30|TRBJ1-3
CAWRREKGNTIYF
TGTGCCTGGAGGAGGGAAAAAGGAAACACCATATATTTT
>TRBD1|NA|TRBV6-5|TRBJ2-7
CASSRGQATYEQYF
TGTGCCAGCAGCCGGGGACAGGCCACCTACGAGCAGTACTTC
>NA|NA|TRBV6-5|TRBJ2-3
CASSYSGASTDTQYF
TGTGCCAGCAGTTACTCGGGGGCGAGCACAGATACGCAGTATTTT
>NA|NA|TRBV6-2/TRBV6-3|TRBJ2-2
CASSSGLNTGELFF
TGTGCCAGCAGTTCAGGCTTGAACACCGGGGAGCTGTTTTTT
>TRBD1|NA|TRBV19|TRBJ1-5
CASTTGGVGNQPQHF
TGTGCCAGTACCACAGGGGGGGTTGGCAATCAGCCCCAGCATTTT
>NA|NA|TRBV6-1|TRBJ1-2
CASSEAIRPGLYGYTF
TGTGCCAGCAGTGAAGCGATTCGGCCAGGCCTCTATGGCTACACCTTC
>NA|NA|TRBV7-9|TRBJ1-2
CASSLYPGSGNYGYTF
TGTGCCAGCAGCTTATATCCCGGGTCGGGTAACTATGGCTACACCTTC
>TRBD2|NA|TRBV7-3|TRBJ2-2
CASSHLAGLAGGQNTGELFF
TGTGCCAGCAGCCATTTAGCGGGACTAGCGGGGGGCCAGAACACCGGGGAGCTGTTTTTT
>NA|NA|TRBV2|TRBJ1-2
CASSVGQMRDGYTF
TGTGCCAGCAGCGTCGGACAGATGAGGGATGGCTACACCTTC
>NA|NA|TRBV25-1|TRBJ1-4
CASSPGGGEKLFF
TGTGCCAGCAGCCCGGGGGGTGGAGAAAAACTGTTTTTT
>TRBD1|NA|TRBV27|TRBJ2-1
CASADRGLRGYEQFF
TGTGCCAGCGCCGACAGGGGGCTACGCGGCTATGAGCAGTTCTTC
>TRBD1|NA|TRBV29-1|TRBJ1-2
CSGTGAYGYTF
TGCAGCGGGACAGGGGCCTATGGCTACACCTTC
>NA|NA|TRBV10-2|TRBJ2-7
CASSYPGHRNSYEQYF
TGCGCCAGCAGTTACCCAGGACACCGTAACTCCTACGAGCAGTACTTC
>NA|NA|TRBV7-8|TRBJ2-7
CASTAGGEQYF
TGTGCCAGCACCGCAGGGGGGGAGCAGTACTTC
>TRBD1|NA|TRBV4-3|TRBJ2-7
CASSHAGGYEQYF
TGCGCCAGCAGCCATGCAGGGGGCTACGAGCAGTACTTC
>NA|once|TRBV6-5|TRBJ1-1
CASGRNTEAFF
TGTGCGAGTGGGAGGAACACTGAAGCTTTCTTT
>NA|few|TRBV2|TRBJ1-5
CASSRFTVGSQPQHF
TGTGCCAGCAGTAGATTTACGGTGGGGAGTCAGCCCCAGCATTTT
>TRBD1|NA|TRBV6-5|TRBJ2-7
CASSYVGQGPYEQYF
TGTGCCAGCAGTTACGTAGGACAGGGCCCCTACGAGCAGTACTTC
>NA|NA|TRBV11-3|TRBJ1-1
CASSSRGNTDEAFF
TGTGCCAGCAGCTCAAGAGGGAATACGGATGAAGCTTTCTTT
>NA|NA|TRBV21-1|TRBJ2-7
CASSKVKQIGSYEQYF
TGTGCCAGCAGCAAAGTTAAACAGATTGGGAGCTACGAGCAGTACTTC
>NA|once|TRBV4-2|TRBJ1-3
CASSQDPPGRQSSGNTIYF
TGTGCCAGCAGCCAAGATCCCCCCGGGAGACAGAGCTCTGGAAACACCATATATTTT
>TRBD1|NA|TRBV7-6|TRBJ2-1
CASSLLGTGIDEQFF
TGTGCCAGCAGCTTATTGGGGACAGGGATCGATGAGCAGTTCTTC
>NA|few|TRBV4-1|TRBJ1-3
CASSQVAQGTGNTIYF
TGCGCCAGCAGCCAAGTGGCCCAGGGGACTGGAAACACCATATATTTT
>TRBD1|NA|TRBV4-3|TRBJ1-6
CASSQDATGGISPLHF
TGCGCCAGCAGCCAAGACGCGACAGGGGGGATTTCACCCCTCCACTTT
>TRBD2|NA|TRBV19|TRBJ2-3
CASSILAGGRDTQYF
TGTGCCAGTAGTATCCTAGCGGGGGGCAGGGATACGCAGTATTTT
>TRBD2|NA|TRBV4-1|TRBJ2-5
CASSHDRLADTSRYF
TGCGCCAGCAGCCATGACCGACTAGCGGATACCTCCCGGTACTTC
>TRBD2|NA|TRBV4-3|TRBJ2-5
CASSQTRLAAISQAQYF
TGCGCCAGCAGCCAAACCCGACTAGCCGCGATCTCACAGGCCCAGTACTTC
>TRBD1|NA|TRBV19|TRBJ1-1
CASSGGTGVTEAFF
TGTGCCAGCAGTGGTGGGACAGGGGTAACTGAAGCTTTCTTT
>NA|NA|TRBV6-1|TRBJ2-7
CASSVMIAESSYEQYF
TGTGCCAGCAGTGTGATGATAGCGGAAAGCTCCTACGAGCAGTACTTC
>NA|NA|TRBV6-1|TRBJ1-1
CASREGVRGEAFF
TGTGCCAGCAGGGAAGGCGTTAGGGGTGAAGCTTTCTTT
>TRBD1|NA|TRBV11-2|TRBJ1-2
CASSANRGDYGYTF
TGTGCCAGCAGCGCAAACAGGGGCGACTATGGCTACACCTTC
>NA|NA|TRBV29-1|TRBJ1-2
CSVEDVWSYGYTF
TGCAGCGTTGAAGACGTATGGAGCTATGGCTACACCTTC
>TRBD2|NA|TRBV7-2|TRBJ2-3
CASSSSGGTEDTQYF
TGTGCCAGCAGCTCTAGCGGGGGGACGGAGGATACGCAGTATTTT
>NA|many|TRBV6-5|TRBJ1-2
CASTEGTYGYTF
TGTGCCAGCACGGAGGGAACCTATGGCTACACCTTC
>TRBD2|NA|TRBV4-1|TRBJ2-3
CASSQAHNSGGGSDTQYF
TGCGCCAGCAGCCAAGCCCACAACAGCGGGGGGGGATCAGATACGCAGTATTTT
>NA|NA|TRBV2|TRBJ1-4
CASRSTQGNNEKLFF
TGTGCCAGCAGATCGACCCAGGGAAATAATGAAAAACTGTTTTTT
>TRBD1|NA|TRBV9|TRBJ1-2
CASSMGQGTYYGYTF
TGTGCCAGCAGCATGGGACAGGGGACGTACTATGGCTACACCTTC
>NA|NA|TRBV9|TRBJ2-1
CASSVETGRSVEQFF
TGTGCCAGCAGCGTAGAGACAGGGAGGAGCGTTGAGCAGTTCTTC
>NA|NA|TRBV7-3|TRBJ1-6
CASSLIPSEAPLHF
TGTGCCAGCAGCTTGATCCCCTCCGAGGCACCCCTCCACTTT